The 7 T cell receptor beta chains reported below all come from one sample, sequenced in a study of T cell responses to AZD1222 COVID-19 vaccine. Data came from immunoSEQ multiplex PCR; TCRdb stores just in-frame clones and leaves some out. The sample yields 95,000 to 150,000 clones, around 87% seen once. Here the sequenced sample was peripheral blood, taken on day 0 of AZD1222 vaccination. All receptors derive from an adult in good health.

The chain combines TRBV12-3 or TRBV12-4 with TRBJ2-1; 11 nucleotides line up with TRBD2. This CDR3 spans 13 amino acids. Unmatched junction bases numbered 2, after V lost 6 bases and J lost 7 bases. CDR3 in amino acids: CASSRLAGNEQFF. CDR3 sequence (DNA): TGTGCCAGCAGCCGACTAGCGGGAAATGAGCAGTTCTTC.

The CDR3: CASSQGVGEGTQYF. The DNA for the CDR3 is TGTGCCAGCAGCCAAGGAGTGGGGGAGGGGACCCAGTACTTC. V and J are TRBV3-1 (or the pseudogene TRBV3-2) and TRBJ2-5; 7 nucleotides line up with TRBD2. This CDR3 region has 14 residues. V was clipped by 1 base and J by 7 bases; unmatched bases: 6. The germline CDR1 and CDR2 sequences are LGHDT and YNNKEL (reference sequence).

This clone was counted a few times. V gene TRBV7-8 combines with J gene TRBJ2-1, with 13 bases lining up with TRBD2. Trimming at V came to 5 bases and at J to 7 bases, leaving 5 bases not matched to a gene. Germline V gene data show CDR1 as SGHVS and CDR2 as FQNEAQ. CDR3 length equals 15 residues. The CDR3 protein is CASSPTSGGANEQFF. Written as DNA, the CDR3 is TGTGCCAGCAGCCCCACTAGCGGGGGGGCAAATGAGCAGTTCTTC.

The rearrangement links TRBV21-1 to TRBJ2-7; no check of the table's D call, TRBD2, against the DNA was made. TRBV21-1 is given as a pseudogene. The CDR3 has 15 residues. The DNA of the CDR3 is TGTGCCAGCAGCAAAATAACTCGAGGGCTCGGCGAGCAGTACTTC. This encodes CASSKITRGLGEQYF.

This clone was recorded only once. CDR3 region: CASSFGDVSSPLHF. DNA of the CDR3: TGTGCCAGCAGCTTCGGGGACGTATCTTCACCCCTCCACTTT. The V gene is TRBV27, the J gene TRBJ1-6, with D tentatively TRBD1 (5 bases). The CDR3 has 14 amino acids. V dropped 6 bases and J dropped 9 bases, with 15 bases sitting between them. The germline CDR1 and CDR2 sequences are MNHEY and SMNVEV (reference sequence).

V usage is TRBV7-2 and J usage is TRBJ1-1; D gene uncertain. The CDR3 sequence is 12 residues long. V was shortened by 2 bases and J by 8 bases, with 9 bases between the two germline ends. Germline V lookup: CDR1 SGHTA, CDR2 FQGNSA. CDR3 loop: CASSLNGGEAFF. DNA for the CDR3: TGTGCCAGCAGCTTAAACGGCGGGGAAGCTTTCTTT.

This clone was recorded only once. The chain is built from TRBV5-6 and TRBJ1-5; D remains ambiguous. The CDR3 runs to 17 residues. V lost 0 bases, J lost 1 base, and 14 bases lay in between. Germline V gene sequence: CDR1 SGHDT, CDR2 YYEEEE. The CDR3 nucleotides read TGTGCCAGCAGCTTGGCGGCAACCCGTAGGAGCAATCAGCCCCAGCATTTT. Residues: CASSLAATRRSNQPQHF.